The present T cell receptor beta chain was sequenced within a study of T-cell memory formation after mild COVID-19. V shed 7 bases and J 7 bases; nucleotides not matched to a gene: 7. This CDR3 has 14 residues. Germline CDR1 SGHKS, CDR2 YYEKEE (reference sequence). TCRdb called the 5' RACE reads again in MiXCR, with one record for every CDR3 protein. The data hold roughly 89,000 distinct CDR3 sequences, with 10% to 15% observed a single time. This sequence originates from an adult woman who had mild COVID-19 (a few samples of this study predate the infection). Cell type and time point are not known. The sequenced material came from PBMCs or a T cell subset sorted from them (not recorded which). This chain links TRBV5-5 with TRBJ2-4; the match to TRBD1 covers 11 bases. The DNA of the CDR3 is TGTGCCAGCGATCCCGGGACAGGGGGGAACATTCAGTACTTC. It encodes CASDPGTGGNIQYF. The variable domain in full, completed from reference TRBV5-5 and TRBJ2-4, reads DAGVTQSPTHLIKTRGQQVTLRCSPISGHKSVSWYQQVLGQGPQFIFQYYEKEERGRGNFPDRFSARQFPNYSSELNVNALLLGDSALYLCASDPGTGGNIQYFGAGTRLSVL.